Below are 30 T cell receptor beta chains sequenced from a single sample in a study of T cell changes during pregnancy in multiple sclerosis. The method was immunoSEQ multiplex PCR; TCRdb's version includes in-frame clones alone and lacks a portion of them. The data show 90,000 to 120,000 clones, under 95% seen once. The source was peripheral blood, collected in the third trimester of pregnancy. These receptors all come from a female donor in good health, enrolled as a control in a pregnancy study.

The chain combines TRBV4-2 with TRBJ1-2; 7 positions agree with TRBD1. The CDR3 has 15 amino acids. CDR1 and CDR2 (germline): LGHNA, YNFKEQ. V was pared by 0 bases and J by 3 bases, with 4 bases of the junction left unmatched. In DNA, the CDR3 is TGTGCCAGCAGCCAAGATCCCGGGACAGACTATGGCTACACCTTC. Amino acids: CASSQDPGTDYGYTF.

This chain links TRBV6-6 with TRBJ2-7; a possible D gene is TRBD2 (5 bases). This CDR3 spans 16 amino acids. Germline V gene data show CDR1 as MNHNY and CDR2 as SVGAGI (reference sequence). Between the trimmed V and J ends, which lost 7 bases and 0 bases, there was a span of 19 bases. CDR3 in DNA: TGTGCCAGCACCTCATCGGGCGGGCTGAACTCCTACGAGCAGTACTTC. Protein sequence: CASTSSGGLNSYEQYF.

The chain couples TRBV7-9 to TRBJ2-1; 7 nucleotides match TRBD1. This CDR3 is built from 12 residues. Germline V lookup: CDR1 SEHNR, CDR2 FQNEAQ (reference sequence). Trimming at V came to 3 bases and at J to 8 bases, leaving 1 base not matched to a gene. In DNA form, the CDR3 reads TGTGCCAGCAGCTTCACAGGGGATGAGCAGTTCTTC. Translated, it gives CASSFTGDEQFF.

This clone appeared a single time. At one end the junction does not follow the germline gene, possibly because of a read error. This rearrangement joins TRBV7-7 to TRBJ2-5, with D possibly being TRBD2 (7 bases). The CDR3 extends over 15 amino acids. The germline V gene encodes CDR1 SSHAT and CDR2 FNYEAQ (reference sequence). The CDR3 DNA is TGTGCTAGCAGCTTAGGGGCGGGGGCAGGAGAGACCCAGTACTTC. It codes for CASSLGAGAGETQYF.

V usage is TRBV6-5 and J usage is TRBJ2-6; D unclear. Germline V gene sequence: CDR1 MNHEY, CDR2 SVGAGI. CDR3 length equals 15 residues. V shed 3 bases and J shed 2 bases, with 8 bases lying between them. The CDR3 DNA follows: TGTGCCAGCAGTTATCCCTTCGCTGGGGCCAACGTCCTGACTTTC. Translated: CASSYPFAGANVLTF.

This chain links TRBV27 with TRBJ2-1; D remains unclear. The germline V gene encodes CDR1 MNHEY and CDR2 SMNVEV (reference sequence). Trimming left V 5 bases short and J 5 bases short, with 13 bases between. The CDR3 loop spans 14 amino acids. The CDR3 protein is CASSPQFVDNEQFF. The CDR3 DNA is TGTGCCAGCAGTCCACAGTTTGTAGACAATGAGCAGTTCTTC.

The CDR3 DNA is TGCAGCGGGGGACAGGGGGACTATGGCTACACCTTC. Its protein is CSGGQGDYGYTF. This chain links TRBV29-1 with TRBJ1-2, with 11 bases identical to TRBD1. J lost 3 bases, V lost 7 bases, and 1 base had no gene match. The CDR3 spans 12 residues. The germline V gene has CDR1 SQVTM and CDR2 ANQGSEA.

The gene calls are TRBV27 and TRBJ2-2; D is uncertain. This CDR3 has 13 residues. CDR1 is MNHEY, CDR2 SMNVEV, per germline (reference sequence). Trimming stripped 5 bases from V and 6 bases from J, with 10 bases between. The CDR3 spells CASSRFSSGELFF. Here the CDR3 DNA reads TGTGCCAGCAGTCGATTTAGTTCCGGGGAGCTGTTTTTT.

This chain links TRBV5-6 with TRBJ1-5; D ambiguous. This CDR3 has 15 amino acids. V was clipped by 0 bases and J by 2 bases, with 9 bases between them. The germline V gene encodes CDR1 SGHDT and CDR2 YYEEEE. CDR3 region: CASSLGAQGNQPQHF. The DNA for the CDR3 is TGTGCCAGCAGCTTGGGGGCCCAGGGCAATCAGCCCCAGCATTTT.

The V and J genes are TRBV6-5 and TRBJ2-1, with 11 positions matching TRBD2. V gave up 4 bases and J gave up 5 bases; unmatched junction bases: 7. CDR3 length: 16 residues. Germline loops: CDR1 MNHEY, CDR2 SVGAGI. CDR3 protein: CASSFSGGAVDNEQFF. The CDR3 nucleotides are TGTGCCAGCAGTTTTAGCGGGGGGGCCGTCGACAATGAGCAGTTCTTC.

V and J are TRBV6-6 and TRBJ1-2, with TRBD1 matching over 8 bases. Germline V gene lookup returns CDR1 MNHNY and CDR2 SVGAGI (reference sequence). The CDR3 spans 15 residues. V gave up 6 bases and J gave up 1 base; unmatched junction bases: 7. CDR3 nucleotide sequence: TGTGCCAGCAGGGCAGGGGGCGGAAGTAACTATGGCTACACCTTC. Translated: CASRAGGGSNYGYTF.

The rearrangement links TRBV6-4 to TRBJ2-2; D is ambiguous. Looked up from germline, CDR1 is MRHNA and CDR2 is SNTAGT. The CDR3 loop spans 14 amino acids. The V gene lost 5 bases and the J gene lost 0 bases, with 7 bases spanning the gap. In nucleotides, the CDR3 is TGTGCCAGCAGTTTTCAGACGAACACCGGGGAGCTGTTTTTT. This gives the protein CASSFQTNTGELFF.

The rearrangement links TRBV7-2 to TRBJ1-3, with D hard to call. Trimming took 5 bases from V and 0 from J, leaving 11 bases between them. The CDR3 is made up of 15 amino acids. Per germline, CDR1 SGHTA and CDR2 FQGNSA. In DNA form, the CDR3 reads TGTGCCAGCAGCCCCGGCGGGAGCTCTGGAAACACCATATATTTT. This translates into CASSPGGSSGNTIYF. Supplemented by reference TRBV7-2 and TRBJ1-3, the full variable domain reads GAGVSQSPSNKVTEKGKDVELRCDPISGHTALYWYRQSLGQGLEFLIYFQGNSAPDKSGLPSDRFSAERTGGSVSTLTIQRTQQEDSAVYLCASSPGGSSGNTIYFGEGSWLTVV.

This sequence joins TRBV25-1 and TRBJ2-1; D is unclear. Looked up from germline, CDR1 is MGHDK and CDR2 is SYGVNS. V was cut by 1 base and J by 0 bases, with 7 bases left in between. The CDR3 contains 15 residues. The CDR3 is CASSESSTSYNEQFF. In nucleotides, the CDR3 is TGTGCCAGCAGTGAATCTAGTACCTCCTACAATGAGCAGTTCTTC.

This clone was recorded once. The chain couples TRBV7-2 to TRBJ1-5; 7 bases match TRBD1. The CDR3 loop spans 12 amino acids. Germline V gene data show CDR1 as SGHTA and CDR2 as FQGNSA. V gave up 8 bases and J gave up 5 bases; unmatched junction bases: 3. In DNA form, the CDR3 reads TGTGCCAGCGGGGACAGAGATCAGCCCCAGCATTTT. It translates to CASGDRDQPQHF.

The CDR3 DNA follows: TGTGCCAGCAGCTGGGGACAGCTCACAGATACGCAGTATTTT. Amino acid sequence: CASSWGQLTDTQYF. This sequence joins TRBV9 and TRBJ2-3; 7 positions match TRBD1. The CDR3 totals 14 residues. The trim removed 4 bases at V and 2 bases at J, leaving 4 bases unmatched. In germline, CDR1 is SGDLS, CDR2 YYNGEE.

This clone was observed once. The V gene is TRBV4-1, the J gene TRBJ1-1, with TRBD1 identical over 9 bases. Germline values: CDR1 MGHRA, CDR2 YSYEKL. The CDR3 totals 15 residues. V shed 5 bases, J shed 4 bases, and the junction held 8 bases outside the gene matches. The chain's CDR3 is CASSFPGQGSTEAFF. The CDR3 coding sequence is TGCGCCAGCAGCTTTCCGGGACAGGGCTCCACTGAAGCTTTCTTT.

Here the CDR3 DNA reads TGTGCCAGCAGCTTAGGGGGACCTGGATACAGGGGGGGCTACACCTTC. It encodes CASSLGGPGYRGGYTF. The genes are TRBV7-2 and TRBJ1-2; 8 bases line up with TRBD1. The CDR3 sequence is 16 residues long. Germline values: CDR1 SGHTA, CDR2 FQGNSA. The V gene end was trimmed by 1 base and the J gene end by 8 bases; junction bases not matched to a gene: 12.

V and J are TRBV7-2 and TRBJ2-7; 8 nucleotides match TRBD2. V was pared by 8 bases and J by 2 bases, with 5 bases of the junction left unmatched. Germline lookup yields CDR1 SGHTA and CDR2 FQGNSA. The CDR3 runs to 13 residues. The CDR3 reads CASSAGVTYEQYF. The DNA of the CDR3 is TGTGCCAGCTCAGCGGGGGTCACCTACGAGCAGTACTTC.

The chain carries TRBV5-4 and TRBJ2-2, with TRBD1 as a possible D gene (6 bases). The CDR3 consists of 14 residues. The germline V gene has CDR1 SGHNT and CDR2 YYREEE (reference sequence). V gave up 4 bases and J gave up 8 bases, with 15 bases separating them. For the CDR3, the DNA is TGTGCCAGCAGCCTTCAGCAGACAGGAGGGGAGCTGTTTTTT. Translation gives CASSLQQTGGELFF.

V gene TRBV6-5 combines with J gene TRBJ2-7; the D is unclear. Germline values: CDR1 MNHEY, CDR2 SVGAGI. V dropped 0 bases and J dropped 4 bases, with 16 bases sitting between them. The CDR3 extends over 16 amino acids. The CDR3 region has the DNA TGTGCCAGCAGTTACTCCCTGCCTCCGAGATTGTACGAGCAGTACTTC. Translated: CASSYSLPPRLYEQYF.

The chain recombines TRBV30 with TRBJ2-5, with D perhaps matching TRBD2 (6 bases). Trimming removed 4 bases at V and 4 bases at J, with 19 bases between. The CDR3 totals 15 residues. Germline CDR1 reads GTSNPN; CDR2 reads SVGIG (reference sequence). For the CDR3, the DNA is TGTGCCTGGACCGCGGGACTCGCCGGGGCAGAGACCCAGTACTTC. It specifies CAWTAGLAGAETQYF. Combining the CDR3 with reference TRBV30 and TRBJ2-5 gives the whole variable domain SQTIHQWPATLVQPVGSPLSLECTVEGTSNPNLYWYRQAAGRGLQLLFYSVGIGQISSEVPQNLSASRPQDRQFILSSKKLLLSDSGFYLCAWTAGLAGAETQYFGPGTRLLVL.

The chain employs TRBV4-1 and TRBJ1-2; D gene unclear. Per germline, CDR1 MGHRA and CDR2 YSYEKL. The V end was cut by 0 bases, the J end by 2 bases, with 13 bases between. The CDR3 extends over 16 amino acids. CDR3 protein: CASSQEPSHSNYGYTF. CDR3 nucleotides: TGCGCCAGCAGCCAAGAACCCTCGCACAGCAACTATGGCTACACCTTC.

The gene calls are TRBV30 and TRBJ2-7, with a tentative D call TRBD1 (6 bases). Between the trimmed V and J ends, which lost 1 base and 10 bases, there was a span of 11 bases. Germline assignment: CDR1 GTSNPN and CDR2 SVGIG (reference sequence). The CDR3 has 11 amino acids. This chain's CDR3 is CAWSAGVLQYF. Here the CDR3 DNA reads TGTGCCTGGAGTGCAGGGGTACTACAGTACTTC.

CDR3 residues: CATSRGTGNNSPLHF. CDR3 DNA sequence: TGTGCCACCAGCAGAGGGACAGGGAACAATTCACCCCTCCACTTT. This chain uses TRBV15 with TRBJ1-6, with 8 bases identical to TRBD1. This CDR3 has 15 residues. V shed 1 base, J shed 7 bases, and the junction held 3 bases outside the gene matches. Germline V gene data show CDR1 as LNHNV and CDR2 as YYDKDF (reference sequence).

CDR3 in amino acids: CASSQVGTGVSGANVLTF. The DNA for the CDR3 is TGTGCCAGCAGCCAAGTAGGTACAGGGGTCTCTGGGGCCAACGTCCTGACTTTC. The rearrangement uses TRBV9 and TRBJ2-6; TRBD1 matches 7 bases. V shed 4 bases, J shed 0 bases, and the junction held 10 bases outside the gene matches. CDR1 is SGDLS, CDR2 YYNGEE, per germline. There are 18 residues in the CDR3.

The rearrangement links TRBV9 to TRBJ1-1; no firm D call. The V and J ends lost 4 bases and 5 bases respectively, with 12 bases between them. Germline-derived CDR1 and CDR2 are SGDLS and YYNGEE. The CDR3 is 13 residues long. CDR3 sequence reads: CASSPLTGTEAFF. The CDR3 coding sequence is TGTGCCAGCAGCCCTCTCACGGGTACTGAAGCTTTCTTT.

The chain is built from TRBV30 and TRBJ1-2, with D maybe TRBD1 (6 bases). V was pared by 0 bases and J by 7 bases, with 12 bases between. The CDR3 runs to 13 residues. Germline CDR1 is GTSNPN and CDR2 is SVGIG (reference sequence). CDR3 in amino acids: CAWSVAGGSGYTF. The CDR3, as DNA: TGTGCCTGGAGTGTAGCGGGGGGCAGTGGCTACACCTTC.

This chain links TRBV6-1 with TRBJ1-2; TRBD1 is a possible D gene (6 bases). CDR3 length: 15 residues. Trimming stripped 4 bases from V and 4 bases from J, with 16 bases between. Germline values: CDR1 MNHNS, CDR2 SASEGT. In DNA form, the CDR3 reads TGTGCCAGCAGTGTTCATTACAGGGACGGCTATGGCTACACCTTC. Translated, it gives CASSVHYRDGYGYTF.

The CDR3 nucleotides are TGCGCCAGCAGCCAGTTAACAGGGTACGTGAGGTATTTT. The encoded protein is CASSQLTGYVRYF. The chain joins TRBV4-1 to TRBJ2-3, with a weak D call TRBD1 (6 bases). Germline V gene lookup returns CDR1 MGHRA and CDR2 YSYEKL. Trimming pared 3 bases from V and 14 bases from J, leaving 18 bases between. The CDR3 has 13 amino acids.